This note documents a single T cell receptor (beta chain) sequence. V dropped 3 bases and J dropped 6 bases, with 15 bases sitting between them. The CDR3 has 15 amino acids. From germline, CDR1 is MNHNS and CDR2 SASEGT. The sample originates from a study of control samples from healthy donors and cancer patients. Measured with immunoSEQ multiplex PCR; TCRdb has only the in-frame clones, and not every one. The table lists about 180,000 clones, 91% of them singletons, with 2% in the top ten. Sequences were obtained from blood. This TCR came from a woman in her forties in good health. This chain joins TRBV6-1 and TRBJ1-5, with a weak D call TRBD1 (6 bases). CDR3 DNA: TGTGCCAGCAGTGAGTCGAAAGGGGGGGTTCAGCCCCAGCATTTT. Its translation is CASSESKGGVQPQHF.